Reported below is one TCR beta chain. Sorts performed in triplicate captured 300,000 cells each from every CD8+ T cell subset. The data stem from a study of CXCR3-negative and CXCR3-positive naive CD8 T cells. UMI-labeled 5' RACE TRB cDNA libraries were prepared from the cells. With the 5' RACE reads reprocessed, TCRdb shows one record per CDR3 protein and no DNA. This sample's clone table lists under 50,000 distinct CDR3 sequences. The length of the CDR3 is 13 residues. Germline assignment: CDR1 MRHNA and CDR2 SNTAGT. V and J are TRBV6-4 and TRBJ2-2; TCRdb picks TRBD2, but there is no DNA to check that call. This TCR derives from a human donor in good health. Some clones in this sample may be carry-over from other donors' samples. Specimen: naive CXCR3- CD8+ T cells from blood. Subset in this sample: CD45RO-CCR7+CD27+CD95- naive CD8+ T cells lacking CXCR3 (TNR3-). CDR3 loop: CASMGAVTGELFF.